The 27 T cell receptor beta chains presented below share a single source sample, sequenced in a study of blood T cell repertoires in COVID-19. Produced via immunoSEQ multiplex PCR; TCRdb's table is partial and in-frame only. The sample consists of around 450,000 clones, about 90% of them appearing once. The sequencing input was PBMCs or T cells enriched from blood (not recorded which). The source is a young man who had recovered from COVID-19.

This chain uses TRBV10-3 with TRBJ2-2, with TRBD2 matching over 8 bases. The germline V gene encodes CDR1 ENHRY and CDR2 SYGVKD. The CDR3 sequence is 15 residues long. V shed 5 bases, J shed 0 bases, and the junction held 2 bases outside the gene matches. The chain's CDR3 is CAISLAGSNTGELFF. In nucleotides, the CDR3 is TGTGCCATCAGTTTAGCGGGATCGAACACCGGGGAGCTGTTTTTT.

This chain joins TRBV6-1 and TRBJ1-6; 8 nucleotides align to TRBD1. The CDR3 is 18 residues long. V lost 2 bases to trimming and J lost 2 bases; unmatched junction nucleotides: 8. The germline V gene encodes CDR1 MNHNS and CDR2 SASEGT. The CDR3 nucleotides are TGTGCCAGCAGTGAAAGGACAGGGTCCGGGGCCTATAATTCACCCCTCCACTTT. This codes for CASSERTGSGAYNSPLHF.

The sample holds a few counts of this clone. The chain links TRBV28 to TRBJ1-4; D is perhaps TRBD1 (5 bases). Germline CDR1 MDHEN, CDR2 SYDVKM. V was clipped by 7 bases and J by 2 bases, with 8 bases between them. This CDR3 is built from 13 residues. CDR3 in amino acids: CASTSGTNEKLFF. The CDR3 region has the DNA TGTGCCAGCACATCAGGGACTAATGAAAAACTGTTTTTT.

The J gene is TRBJ2-2, the V gene TRBV7-9; 14 nucleotides match TRBD2. Trimming cost V 1 base and J 6 bases; bases outside gene matches: 7. The CDR3 runs 18 residues. Per the germline V gene, CDR1 is SEHNR and CDR2 is FQNEAQ (reference sequence). The CDR3 DNA follows: TGTGCCAGCAGCTTAGAGCGCCCGACTAGCGGGGGGGCCGGGGAGCTGTTTTTT. Its protein is CASSLERPTSGGAGELFF. Variable domain in full (rest from reference TRBV7-9 and TRBJ2-2): DTGVSQNPRHKITKRGQNVTFRCDPISEHNRLYWYRQTLGQGPEFLTYFQNEAQLEKSRLLSDRFSAERPKGSFSTLEIQRTEQGDSAMYLCASSLERPTSGGAGELFFGEGSRLTVL.

The chain combines TRBV7-9 with TRBJ1-3; D is unresolved. CDR3 length equals 14 residues. The germline V gene encodes CDR1 SEHNR and CDR2 FQNEAQ (reference sequence). Trimming shortened V by 2 bases and J by 4 bases, and 9 bases separated the two germline ends. In nucleotides, the CDR3 is TGTGCCAGCAGCTTACGGAGCGACGGAAACACCATATATTTT. It specifies CASSLRSDGNTIYF.

The V gene is TRBV7-8, the J gene TRBJ2-7; possible D gene TRBD2, 6 bases. CDR3 length: 16 residues. Germline V gene data show CDR1 as SGHVS and CDR2 as FQNEAQ. Trimming cost V 0 bases and J 6 bases, with 18 bases left between them. CDR3 region: CASSLARGRQWGEQYF. In DNA, the CDR3 is TGTGCCAGCAGCTTAGCGCGGGGCAGGCAATGGGGCGAGCAGTACTTC.

This chain joins TRBV28 and TRBJ2-7, with TRBD1 identical over 8 bases. CDR3 length: 15 residues. Trimming at V came to 5 bases and at J to 2 bases, leaving 8 bases not matched to a gene. Germline CDR1 and CDR2: MDHEN and SYDVKM. The CDR3 reads CASSVHDRGPYEQYF. The CDR3 DNA sequence: TGTGCCAGCAGTGTACACGACAGGGGCCCCTACGAGCAGTACTTC.

J is TRBJ2-1 and V is TRBV30, with TRBD2 as a possible D gene (8 bases). Trimming took off 5 bases at V and 6 bases at J, with 20 bases between the two ends. The germline gives CDR1 GTSNPN, CDR2 SVGIG (reference sequence). The CDR3 is made up of 15 amino acids. DNA of the CDR3: TGTGCCTGGCAGGCAGGGGGACTAGTCCCCAATGAGCAGTTCTTC. Residues: CAWQAGGLVPNEQFF.

This clone is a singleton in its sample. CDR3 DNA sequence: TGTGCCAGCAGCAGGGCCCTCCTGGGCCCTGAAGCTTTCTTT. It translates to CASSRALLGPEAFF. The chain is built from TRBV7-9 and TRBJ1-1; the D is unclear. Germline V lookup: CDR1 SEHNR, CDR2 FQNEAQ (reference sequence). The CDR3 consists of 14 residues. V was clipped by 5 bases and J by 6 bases, with 16 bases between them.

The chain employs TRBV5-1 and TRBJ1-3; the D is unclear. Germline lookup yields CDR1 SGHRS and CDR2 YFSETQ. V was clipped by 5 bases and J by 0 bases, with 15 bases between them. CDR3 length: 16 amino acids. This CDR3 reads CASSTNSPSSGNTIYF. The CDR3 nucleotides are TGCGCCAGCAGTACGAATTCCCCTAGCTCTGGAAACACCATATATTTT.

The V gene is TRBV3-1 (or the pseudogene TRBV3-2), the J gene TRBJ2-1; TRBD2 aligns across 13 bases. Germline CDR1 LGHDT, CDR2 YNNKEL (reference sequence). This CDR3 has 20 residues. The trim removed 3 bases at V and 0 bases at J, leaving 11 bases unmatched. CDR3 nucleotides: TGTGCCAGCAGCCATACCCCTACTAGCGGGAGGGCCGGCTCCTACAATGAGCAGTTCTTC. Amino acids: CASSHTPTSGRAGSYNEQFF.

This sequence joins TRBV3-1 (or the pseudogene TRBV3-2) and TRBJ2-2; D perhaps matches TRBD1 (6 bases). V was trimmed by 6 bases and J by 2 bases, leaving 10 bases between them. Germline assignment: CDR1 LGHDT and CDR2 YNNKEL (reference sequence). The CDR3 runs to 14 residues. The CDR3 is CASREQGNTGELFF. The DNA for the CDR3 is TGTGCCAGCAGAGAACAGGGAAACACCGGGGAGCTGTTTTTT.

CDR3 nucleotides: TGTGCCAGCAGCTTAGAGACAGGGGGCTCTGGAAACACCATATATTTT. This gives the protein CASSLETGGSGNTIYF. The genes are TRBV11-2 and TRBJ1-3; 9 bases match TRBD1. The CDR3 contains 16 residues. Germline-derived CDR1 and CDR2 are SGHAT and FQNNGV. V shed 0 bases, J shed 0 bases, and the junction held 0 bases outside the gene matches.

V and J are TRBV5-1 and TRBJ1-2; the D is unclear. The CDR3 has 14 amino acids. V lost 0 bases to trimming and J lost 1 base, with 7 bases between them. The germline gives CDR1 SGHRS, CDR2 YFSETQ. The CDR3 DNA reads as TGCGCCAGCAGCTTGGATGGCAATAACTATGGCTACACCTTC. As protein: CASSLDGNNYGYTF.

J is TRBJ1-5 and V is TRBV28; no definite D call. CDR3 length equals 14 residues. CDR1 is MDHEN, CDR2 SYDVKM, per germline. V lost 5 bases to trimming and J lost 4 bases, with 12 bases between them. This CDR3 is CASSLTAMNQPQHF. The CDR3, as DNA: TGTGCCAGCAGTCTCACAGCCATGAATCAGCCCCAGCATTTT.

This chain joins TRBV18 and TRBJ1-3, with 8 bases that match TRBD1. CDR3 size: 16 residues. The trim removed 6 bases at V and 2 bases at J, leaving 9 bases unmatched. Per germline, CDR1 KGHSH and CDR2 LQKENI. For the CDR3, the DNA is TGTGCCAGCTCGCTAATTCAGGGGGCTGCTGGAAACACCATATATTTT. Translation: CASSLIQGAAGNTIYF.

The CDR3 sequence is CASSPDSYNSPLHF. For the CDR3, the DNA is TGTGCCAGTAGTCCGGACAGCTATAATTCACCCCTCCACTTT. The chain couples TRBV19 to TRBJ1-6; a weak D match, TRBD1 (6 bases). Germline CDR1 reads LNHDA; CDR2 reads SQIVND (reference sequence). The CDR3 contains 14 residues. With 5 bases removed from V and 3 bases from J, the gap between germline ends came to 8 bases.

CDR3 nucleotide sequence: TGTGCCAGTAGTGCCGGAGCGGTCTATAGCAATCAGCCCCAGCATTTT. Its protein is CASSAGAVYSNQPQHF. The chain links TRBV19 to TRBJ1-5; D not resolved. The CDR3 covers 16 residues. Germline values: CDR1 LNHDA, CDR2 SQIVND (reference sequence). With 5 bases removed from V and 0 bases from J, the gap between germline ends came to 14 bases.

The chain joins TRBV5-4 to TRBJ1-1, with D possibly being TRBD1 (5 bases). The CDR3 contains 16 residues. Germline lookup yields CDR1 SGHNT and CDR2 YYREEE (reference sequence). V was cut by 1 base and J by 2 bases, with 15 bases left in between. CDR3 in amino acids: CASSLKTPGRNTEAFF. The CDR3 DNA sequence: TGTGCCAGCAGCTTGAAAACTCCAGGGCGCAACACTGAAGCTTTCTTT.

V usage is TRBV9 and J usage is TRBJ1-3, with TRBD1 matching 7 bases. The CDR3 sequence is 16 residues long. With V trimmed by 1 base and J by 3 bases, 7 bases remained unmatched. In germline, CDR1 is SGDLS, CDR2 YYNGEE. The CDR3 here is CASSVSEGAYGNTIYF. In nucleotides, the CDR3 is TGTGCCAGCAGCGTATCGGAGGGGGCATATGGAAACACCATATATTTT.

This chain joins TRBV7-9 and TRBJ1-2; D gene unclear. Germline-derived CDR1 and CDR2 are SEHNR and FQNEAQ (reference sequence). V lost 6 bases and J lost 2, with 16 bases in between. There are 15 residues in the CDR3. The CDR3 loop reads CASSPSSKTNYGYTF. DNA of the CDR3: TGTGCCAGCAGTCCTTCGAGTAAGACAAACTATGGCTACACCTTC.

The V call is TRBV28, the J call TRBJ2-1; 11 bases agree with TRBD2. This CDR3 is 15 amino acids long. J gave up 5 bases and V 3 bases, and 3 bases lay outside the gene matches. Looked up from germline, CDR1 is MDHEN and CDR2 is SYDVKM. Here the CDR3 DNA reads TGTGCCAGCAGTTTCGAGGGACTAGCGGACAATGAGCAGTTCTTC. Translated, it gives CASSFEGLADNEQFF.

The chain has TRBV7-9 and TRBJ2-5; a possible D gene is TRBD1 (5 bases). Germline V gene data show CDR1 as SEHNR and CDR2 as FQNEAQ (reference sequence). The V and J ends lost 2 bases and 5 bases respectively, with 12 bases between them. The CDR3 sequence is 14 residues long. The CDR3 region has the DNA TGTGCCAGCAGCTTAATGCAGGGTGGGGAGACCCAGTACTTC. Its protein product is CASSLMQGGETQYF.

This chain uses TRBV5-4 with TRBJ2-3; D is perhaps TRBD2 (6 bases). The CDR3 contains 14 residues. Germline CDR1 SGHNT, CDR2 YYREEE (reference sequence). V was pared by 4 bases and J by 10 bases, with 19 bases between. The CDR3 DNA reads TGTGCCAGCAGCCTGCCCACTCAGGAGGGTTCGCAGTATTTT. Its translation: CASSLPTQEGSQYF.

The rearrangement joins TRBV11-2 to TRBJ1-1; D call uncertain. The V gene lost 5 bases and the J gene lost 3 bases, with 13 bases spanning the gap. Germline loops: CDR1 SGHAT, CDR2 FQNNGV. The CDR3 extends over 14 amino acids. The CDR3 coding sequence is TGTGCCAGCAGCACCGTGAGGGCCTACACTGAAGCTTTCTTT. This codes for CASSTVRAYTEAFF.

This chain connects TRBV7-2 to TRBJ1-2; D is perhaps TRBD1 (5 bases). Germline CDR1 and CDR2: SGHTA and FQGNSA. V dropped 2 bases and J dropped 8 bases, with 18 bases sitting between them. The CDR3 contains 15 residues. The CDR3 here is CASSLPDRPQRGYTF. DNA of the CDR3: TGTGCCAGCAGCTTACCTGACAGACCCCAAAGGGGCTACACCTTC.

The V gene is TRBV5-4, the J gene TRBJ2-5; D may be TRBD2 (6 bases). Germline CDR1 is SGHNT and CDR2 is YYREEE (reference sequence). The CDR3 contains 13 residues. V gave up 3 bases and J gave up 6 bases, with 12 bases separating them. Written as DNA, the CDR3 is TGTGCCAGCAGCTCCACTAGCAGGAAGACCCAGTACTTC. Protein: CASSSTSRKTQYF.